This TCR beta chain comes out of a study of cytomegalovirus exposure and HLA in healthy donors. Each donor was healthy, and each was a bone marrow donor. Trimming took 3 bases from V and 2 from J, leaving 5 bases between them. CDR1 SGDLS and CDR2 YYNGEE come from the germline V gene. The CDR3 is made up of 12 amino acids. Study-level results: In an earlier analysis, about 87% or about 30%: the productive usage of most TCR beta V segments. A later analysis linked a missense variant in DCLRE1C to the trimming of TCR beta V and J genes.

As for this clone: The antigen remains undetermined. Other nucleotide sequences from this sample produce the same CDR3.

A multiplex PCR was run with 60 Vbeta primers and 13 Jbeta primers. Original processing methods: A later analysis counted approximately 80 million unique TCR beta chains, around 12 million shared. Sequencing used immunoSEQ multiplex PCR; TCRdb keeps in-frame clones, though not all of them. That table furnishes V, J and clone size, whereas the DNA furnished D and trimming. The sample consists of some 200,000 clones, roughly three quarters of them appearing once. The chain has TRBV9 and TRBJ2-5; D gene ambiguous. Sequenced input: PBMCs. The source is a man between 45 and 60 years old in good health and CMV-seronegative. CDR3 coding DNA: TGTGCCAGCAGCGCCAATCAAGAGACCCAGTACTTC. Protein product: CASSANQETQYF.